This TCR beta chain was recovered during a study of cytomegalovirus exposure and HLA in healthy donors. The study ran its PCR with 60 Vbeta and 13 Jbeta primers. Method: immunoSEQ multiplex PCR; TCRdb's copy keeps in-frame clones and lacks some. The table has around 99,000 clones, about four fifths seen once. In germline, CDR1 is MNHNS, CDR2 SASEGT. This CDR3 has 14 amino acids. Every donor was a healthy person donating bone marrow. The chain has TRBV6-1 and TRBJ2-5, with 10 bases lining up with TRBD1. The DNA matches TRBJ2-7 better at its end, which makes the J call doubtful. The sequence was collected from a woman in her 30s in good health and CMV-seronegative. Sequenced material: PBMCs. In nucleotides, the CDR3 is TGTGCCAGCATACCGGGACAGGGGACGTACGAGCAGTACTTC. This encodes CASIPGQGTYEQYF.